The 20 T cell receptor beta chains below all came from one sample that was sequenced in a study of early T cells in non-severe SARS-CoV-2 infection. TCRdb re-called the 5' RACE reads through MiXCR, storing one row per CDR3 protein. Of about 72,000 distinct CDR3 sequences detected, 9.5% to 13% appear once; the ten largest clones hold 6% to 8%. The starting material was whole blood, obtained at baseline. The source is an adult who was a healthcare worker with PCR-confirmed SARS-CoV-2 infection or an uninfected control (not recorded which).

This clonotype was picked up many times. V and J are TRBV6-2 or TRBV6-3 and TRBJ1-1; D gene unclear. Deletions cut 6 bases from V and 4 bases from J, with 15 bases between. Germline V gene data show CDR1 as MNHEY and CDR2 as SVGEGT. The CDR3 is 14 residues long. Here the CDR3 reads CASSRGFSITEAFF. Written as DNA, the CDR3 is TGTGCCAGCAGCCGCGGATTTAGTATCACTGAAGCTTTCTTT.

This clonotype showed up many times. This chain uses TRBV9 with TRBJ2-1, with D perhaps matching TRBD1 (5 bases). Trimming pared 4 bases from V and 7 bases from J, leaving 12 bases between. There are 13 residues in the CDR3. From germline, CDR1 is SGDLS and CDR2 YYNGEE. CDR3 loop: CASSPRQGNEQFF. The CDR3 DNA reads TGTGCCAGCAGCCCCAGGCAGGGTAATGAGCAGTTCTTC.

This clonotype was counted at least ten times. The CDR3 nucleotides read TGCAGTGCTCGGACATGGACCGGGACCGGAGCTTTCTTT. This codes for CSARTWTGTGAFF. The rearrangement uses TRBV20-1 and TRBJ1-1; D perhaps matches TRBD1 (5 bases). The V and J ends lost 5 bases and 10 bases respectively, with 20 bases between them. CDR1 and CDR2 (germline): DFQATT, SNEGSKA (reference sequence). The CDR3 totals 13 residues.

This clonotype has at least ten counts. CDR3 residues: CASSLLAQGALQGTEKLFF. CDR3 in DNA: TGTGCCAGCAGCTTATTGGCCCAGGGAGCTCTGCAGGGGACGGAAAAACTGTTTTTT. The gene calls are TRBV7-8 and TRBJ1-4; D might be TRBD1 (6 bases). The CDR3 runs 19 residues. With 2 bases removed from V and 8 bases from J, the gap between germline ends came to 27 bases. Germline lookup yields CDR1 SGHVS and CDR2 FQNEAQ. The entire variable domain, with the rest obtained from reference TRBV7-8 and TRBJ1-4, is as follows: GAGVSQSPRYKVAKRGQDVALRCDPISGHVSLFWYQQALGQGPEFLTYFQNEAQLDKSGLPSDRFFAERPEGSVSTLKIQRTQQEDSAVYLCASSLLAQGALQGTEKLFFGSGTQLSVL.

This clonotype was seen more than once but under ten times. The chain combines TRBV6-6 with TRBJ1-1, with D maybe TRBD1 (5 bases). Trimming pared 6 bases from V and 1 base from J, leaving 9 bases between. The CDR3 sequence is 13 residues long. Germline V gene data show CDR1 as MNHNY and CDR2 as SVGAGI (reference sequence). This chain's CDR3 is CASRLDRNTEAFF. CDR3 in DNA: TGTGCCAGCAGACTAGACAGGAACACTGAAGCTTTCTTT.

Within the sample, this clonotype is medium-sized. The CDR3 DNA reads TGTGCCAGCAGCTTCTTGGATGGGGAGACCCAGTACTTC. Its protein is CASSFLDGETQYF. This chain links TRBV5-4 with TRBJ2-5; D ambiguous. V was pared by 2 bases and J by 5 bases, with 10 bases between. The germline V gene encodes CDR1 SGHNT and CDR2 YYREEE (reference sequence). CDR3 size: 13 residues. The variable domain in full, with the rest retrieved from reference TRBV5-4 and TRBJ2-5, is ETGVTQSPTHLIKTRGQQVTLRCSSQSGHNTVSWYQQALGQGPQFIFQYYREEENGRGNFPPRFSGLQFPNYSSELNVNALELDDSALYLCASSFLDGETQYFGPGTRLLVL.

This clonotype was detected many times. This chain links TRBV19 with TRBJ2-3; the D gene is possibly TRBD2 (7 bases). Trimming took off 7 bases at V and 5 bases at J, with 22 bases between the two ends. Germline CDR1 is LNHDA and CDR2 is SQIVND (reference sequence). The CDR3 length is 16 residues. The CDR3 reads CASTPTGGGPEDTQYF. CDR3 DNA sequence: TGTGCCAGTACCCCCACTGGGGGGGGGCCGGAAGATACGCAGTATTTT.

The chain carries TRBV9 and TRBJ2-7; TRBD1 agrees at 7 bases. Germline CDR1 is SGDLS and CDR2 is YYNGEE. The CDR3 is 14 residues long. Trimming at V came to 1 base and at J to 1 base, leaving 2 bases not matched to a gene. CDR3 nucleotides: TGTGCCAGCAGCGTACAGGGGGATTCCTACGAGCAGTACTTC. Protein sequence: CASSVQGDSYEQYF. The full variable domain, in which reference TRBV9 and TRBJ2-7 provide the parts outside the CDR3, is DSGVTQTPKHLITATGQRVTLRCSPRSGDLSVYWYQQSLDQGLQFLIQYYNGEERAKGNILERFSAQQFPDLHSELNLSSLELGDSALYFCASSVQGDSYEQYFGPGTRLTVT.

There are many counts of this clonotype. This chain connects TRBV7-2 to TRBJ1-1; D remains ambiguous. Germline CDR1 SGHTA, CDR2 FQGNSA. The CDR3 runs 12 residues. The V end was cut by 4 bases, the J end by 0 bases, with 3 bases between. CDR3 sequence: CASSWMNTEAFF. The CDR3 bases are TGTGCCAGCAGCTGGATGAACACTGAAGCTTTCTTT.

This clonotype has at least ten counts. CDR3 in DNA: TGTGCCAGCAGCGTAGAGGGACAGGGTTCCTACACCATATATTTT. Encoded protein: CASSVEGQGSYTIYF. V and J are TRBV9 and TRBJ1-3; 9 bases align to TRBD1. The CDR3 runs to 15 residues. V lost 0 bases, J lost 8 bases, and 6 bases stayed unmatched. Germline assignment: CDR1 SGDLS and CDR2 YYNGEE.

The table lists this clonotype with a few counts. The V and J genes are TRBV7-9 and TRBJ2-7; TRBD2 might be the D (5 bases). The length of the CDR3 is 18 residues. The V gene's germline CDR1 is SEHNR and CDR2 FQNEAQ (reference sequence). Trimming cost V 1 base and J 1 base, with 20 bases left between them. Here the CDR3 reads CASSLGTGGGTISYEQYF. In DNA form, the CDR3 reads TGTGCCAGCAGCTTAGGAACCGGAGGTGGTACAATTTCCTACGAGCAGTACTTC.

V and J are TRBV29-1 and TRBJ2-6; D ambiguous. Germline V gene data show CDR1 as SQVTM and CDR2 as ANQGSEA. V was pared by 6 bases and J by 4 bases, with 13 bases between. This CDR3 comprises 14 residues. In DNA form, the CDR3 reads TGCAGCGTCAGGCAGGCCTTCGGGGCCAACGTCCTGACTTTC. Translation gives CSVRQAFGANVLTF.

This sequence joins TRBV7-2 and TRBJ2-7, with a tentative D call TRBD2 (6 bases). This CDR3 comprises 15 residues. The V gene's germline CDR1 is SGHTA and CDR2 FQGNSA. V lost 5 bases to trimming and J lost 1 base, with 15 bases between them. CDR3: CASSRQSGTSYEQYF. The CDR3 nucleotides are TGTGCCAGCAGCCGCCAATCCGGGACTTCCTACGAGCAGTACTTC.

The rearrangement joins TRBV12-3 or TRBV12-4 to TRBJ1-4, with TRBD1 matching 9 bases. V gave up 4 bases and J gave up 7 bases; unmatched junction bases: 7. There are 15 residues in the CDR3. The CDR3 spells CASSSGGQGPEKLFF. The CDR3 coding sequence is TGTGCCAGCAGTTCCGGGGGACAGGGACCTGAAAAACTGTTTTTT.

This clonotype appeared a few times. The rearrangement uses TRBV5-1 and TRBJ1-5; TRBD1 might be the D (5 bases). The CDR3 loop spans 15 amino acids. CDR1 SGHRS and CDR2 YFSETQ come from the germline V gene. V was cut by 5 bases and J by 2 bases, with 14 bases left in between. The CDR3 DNA reads TGCGCCAGCAGTCAGATGACGGGGGGCAATCAGCCCCAGCATTTT. Amino acid sequence: CASSQMTGGNQPQHF.

CDR3 protein: CASSSDRDQETQYF. Written as DNA, the CDR3 is TGTGCCAGCAGTTCAGACAGGGATCAAGAGACCCAGTACTTC. The rearrangement uses TRBV6-5 and TRBJ2-5; 7 bases agree with TRBD1. Germline-derived CDR1 and CDR2 are MNHEY and SVGAGI. The CDR3 sequence is 14 residues long. Unmatched junction bases numbered 4, after V lost 4 bases and J lost 2 bases.

This clonotype showed up just once. The J gene is TRBJ1-1, the V gene TRBV28; no reliable D call. The CDR3 has 12 residues. Per the germline V gene, CDR1 is MDHEN and CDR2 is SYDVKM. V was clipped by 7 bases and J by 8 bases, with 14 bases between them. This chain's CDR3 is CASILRGKEAFF. The CDR3 nucleotides read TGTGCCAGCATTCTAAGAGGAAAAGAAGCTTTCTTT.

This clonotype has more than one count but fewer than ten. The chain couples TRBV6-1 to TRBJ2-3; D could derive from TRBD1 or TRBD2 (5 bases each). This CDR3 contains 11 residues. V was shortened by 8 bases and J by 6 bases, with 9 bases between the two germline ends. Germline V gene lookup returns CDR1 MNHNS and CDR2 SASEGT. The CDR3 here is CASGWGDTQYF. CDR3 DNA sequence: TGTGCCAGCGGATGGGGGGATACGCAGTATTTT.

This clonotype showed up just a few times. The genes are TRBV9 and TRBJ1-3; 7 bases align to TRBD1. Germline CDR1 SGDLS, CDR2 YYNGEE. The CDR3 is 16 residues long. The V segment lost 4 bases and the J segment 0 bases; nucleotides outside the gene matches: 7. The CDR3 nucleotides are TGTGCCAGCAGCCCTCAAGGACAGGTCTCTGGAAACACCATATATTTT. It is translated as CASSPQGQVSGNTIYF.

At least ten counts were recorded for this clonotype. CDR3 coding DNA: TGTGCCAGCAGAATAAATGGGAGGAGCTCCTACGAGCAGTACTTC. Amino acid sequence: CASRINGRSSYEQYF. The chain recombines TRBV2 with TRBJ2-7; maybe TRBD2 (6 bases). CDR3 length: 15 amino acids. V was pared by 6 bases and J by 0 bases, with 15 bases between. Germline CDR1 and CDR2: SNHLY and FYNNEI.